This is a list of T cell receptor beta chains from one sample in a study of response to subunit inactivated influenza vaccine. TCRdb re-derived calls from the RT-PCR reads in MiXCR, one entry per CDR3 protein. The sample has about 570,000 distinct CDR3 sequences; 10% to 12% are singletons. The same data also contributed to another study, on T cells expressing NK-cell markers.

The material was PBMCs from blood, obtained on the day of vaccination. The receptors were gathered from a man aged 50-60 years who received an inactivated influenza vaccine. CDR3s include the opening cysteine and the closing phenylalanine or tryptophan. A D gene is named only where the DNA matches it firmly. The size field is filled for only some rows; it gives once, few, many or a size class.

CDR3: CAIRSRDRGYKDLNF
DNA: TGTGCCATCAGGTCCCGGGACAGGGGATACAAGGACCTGAACTTC
V: TRBV15
D: TRBD1
J: TRBJ2-7
size: -

CDR3: CASSQERQGRWVEQYF
DNA: TGCGCCAGCAGCCAAGAAAGACAGGGCCGCTGGGTCGAGCAGTACTTC
V: TRBV4-3
D: TRBD1
J: TRBJ2-7
size: few

CDR3: CASSSEQGIGTEAFF
DNA: TGTGCCAGCAGTTCCGAACAGGGGATAGGCACTGAAGCTTTCTTT
V: TRBV6-4
D: TRBD1
J: TRBJ1-1
size: -

CDR3: CASSYSRTGIMGYTF
DNA: TGTGCCAGCAGTTACTCGAGGACAGGCATTATGGGCTACACCTTC
V: TRBV6-5
D: TRBD1
J: TRBJ1-2
size: -

CDR3: CASSRDREFSEQYF
DNA: TGTGCCAGCAGCCGCGACAGGGAATTCAGCGAGCAGTACTTC
V: TRBV7-9
D: TRBD1
J: TRBJ2-7
size: -

CDR3: CASSQQGWENQPQHF
DNA: TGTGCCAGCTCACAACAGGGGTGGGAGAATCAGCCCCAGCATTTT
V: TRBV18
D: TRBD1
J: TRBJ1-5
size: few

CDR3: CASSPLGGTSGRYYEQYF
DNA: TGTGCCAGCAGCCCCCTTGGAGGGACTAGCGGGAGGTACTACGAGCAGTACTTC
V: TRBV14
D: TRBD2
J: TRBJ2-7
size: few

CDR3: CASSQDLAGGHNEQFF
DNA: TGTGCCAGCAGCCAAGACTTAGCGGGAGGTCACAATGAGCAGTTCTTC
V: TRBV3-1
D: TRBD2
J: TRBJ2-1
size: many

CDR3: CATTPGGPYNEQFF
DNA: TGTGCCACCACGCCCGGGGGCCCCTACAATGAGCAGTTCTTC
V: TRBV28
D: -
J: TRBJ2-1
size: many

CDR3: CSVGGLGGTGSNQPQHF
DNA: TGCAGCGTTGGTGGGTTAGGGGGGACAGGGAGCAATCAGCCCCAGCATTTT
V: TRBV29-1
D: TRBD1
J: TRBJ1-5
size: many

CDR3: CASSRVYEQFF
DNA: TGTGCCAGCAGCAGGGTATATGAGCAGTTCTTC
V: TRBV6-2/TRBV6-3
D: -
J: TRBJ2-1
size: few

CDR3: CSARDLGANTGELFF
DNA: TGCAGTGCTAGAGATTTGGGAGCGAACACCGGGGAGCTGTTTTTT
V: TRBV20-1
D: -
J: TRBJ2-2
size: few

CDR3: CASSLPPGSSSYNEQFF
DNA: TGTGCCAGCAGTCTACCCCCAGGATCTAGCTCCTACAATGAGCAGTTCTTC
V: TRBV28
D: -
J: TRBJ2-1
size: -

CDR3: CASSLGRGAVF
DNA: TGTGCCAGCAGCTTGGGTCGGGGGGCGGTCTTT
V: TRBV7-9
D: -
J: TRBJ1-1
size: -

CDR3: CASSTGTVGGEQYF
DNA: TGTGCCAGCAGTACGGGGACTGTTGGCGGGGAGCAGTACTTC
V: TRBV27
D: -
J: TRBJ2-7
size: -

CDR3: CSARDTGQPYNEQFF
DNA: TGCAGTGCTAGAGATACGGGACAGCCTTACAATGAGCAGTTCTTC
V: TRBV20-1
D: TRBD1
J: TRBJ2-1
size: -

CDR3: CASSLRGSRLRNIQYF
DNA: TGTGCCAGCAGCTTACGGGGCAGCCGCCTAAGAAACATTCAGTACTTC
V: TRBV13
D: -
J: TRBJ2-4
size: -

CDR3: CSASGASGSPYNEQFF
DNA: TGCAGTGCTTCGGGGGCTAGCGGGAGTCCCTACAATGAGCAGTTCTTC
V: TRBV20-1
D: TRBD2
J: TRBJ2-1
size: -

CDR3: CASRELATNEQFF
DNA: TGTGCCAGCAGGGAACTAGCGACGAATGAGCAGTTCTTC
V: TRBV12-3/TRBV12-4
D: TRBD2
J: TRBJ2-1
size: -

CDR3: CASSISRDSYYEQYF
DNA: TGTGCCAGTAGTATTAGCCGGGACAGTTACTACGAGCAGTACTTC
V: TRBV19
D: TRBD1
J: TRBJ2-7
size: -

CDR3: CASSSTGVEQFF
DNA: TGTGCCAGCAGCTCGACAGGGGTTGAGCAGTTCTTC
V: TRBV11-1
D: TRBD1
J: TRBJ2-1
size: -

CDR3: CASSFLGGDAVYF
DNA: TGTGCCAGCAGTTTTCTGGGAGGGGATGCTGTGTACTTC
V: TRBV12-3/TRBV12-4
D: TRBD2
J: TRBJ2-7
size: few

CDR3: CSAGGTSGPSSTDTQYF
DNA: TGCAGTGCTGGAGGGACTAGCGGGCCTTCTAGCACAGATACGCAGTATTTT
V: TRBV20-1
D: TRBD2
J: TRBJ2-3
size: -

CDR3: CASSLGEGALDEQFF
DNA: TGTGCCAGCAGTTTAGGAGAGGGAGCCTTGGATGAGCAGTTCTTC
V: TRBV12-3/TRBV12-4
D: -
J: TRBJ2-1
size: few

CDR3: CASTPHAGQGGKETQYF
DNA: TGTGCCAGCACCCCGCACGCTGGGCAGGGGGGAAAAGAGACCCAGTACTTC
V: TRBV7-9
D: -
J: TRBJ2-5
size: few

CDR3: CASSLWAGWGTGANVLTF
DNA: TGTGCCAGCAGTTTATGGGCAGGGTGGGGGACCGGGGCCAACGTCCTGACTTTC
V: TRBV27
D: -
J: TRBJ2-6
size: -

CDR3: CASSQRRQGALYEQYF
DNA: TGCGCCAGCAGCCAGCGACGACAGGGGGCCCTCTACGAGCAGTACTTC
V: TRBV4-1
D: TRBD1
J: TRBJ2-7
size: many

CDR3: CAIRPGQGINEQYF
DNA: TGTGCCATCAGGCCGGGACAGGGCATCAACGAGCAGTACTTC
V: TRBV10-3
D: TRBD1
J: TRBJ2-7
size: -

CDR3: CSVGGVLTSNYGYTF
DNA: TGCAGCGTTGGGGGGGTTCTTACTTCTAACTATGGCTACACCTTC
V: TRBV29-1
D: -
J: TRBJ1-2
size: -

CDR3: CASSSAGTSGRNYNEQFF
DNA: TGCGCCAGCAGCTCTGCCGGGACTAGCGGGAGGAACTACAATGAGCAGTTCTTC
V: TRBV5-1
D: TRBD2
J: TRBJ2-1
size: -

CDR3: CATSFLGLDNEKLFF
DNA: TGTGCCACCTCCTTCCTCGGACTGGATAATGAAAAACTGTTTTTT
V: TRBV15
D: -
J: TRBJ1-4
size: few

CDR3: CATSVEGSFGTDTQYF
DNA: TGTGCCACCAGCGTTGAGGGCTCGTTCGGGACAGATACGCAGTATTTT
V: TRBV19
D: -
J: TRBJ2-3
size: -

CDR3: CSAPGNPSSYNSPLHF
DNA: TGCAGTGCGCCCGGCAATCCGAGCTCCTATAATTCACCCCTCCACTTT
V: TRBV20-1
D: -
J: TRBJ1-6
size: -

CDR3: CASSVATSGTRQYRQFF
DNA: TGTGCCAGCAGCGTAGCCACATCCGGGACTCGCCAATATAGGCAGTTCTTC
V: TRBV7-2
D: -
J: TRBJ2-1
size: few

CDR3: CASSYGRTSGVETQYF
DNA: TGTGCCAGCAGTTACGGCAGGACTAGCGGGGTGGAGACCCAGTACTTC
V: TRBV6-2/TRBV6-3
D: TRBD2
J: TRBJ2-5
size: few

CDR3: CSAPTGAHSGANVLTF
DNA: TGCAGTGCCCCCACCGGGGCCCACTCTGGGGCCAACGTCCTGACTTTC
V: TRBV20-1
D: -
J: TRBJ2-6
size: few

CDR3: CSAREARGVWGGNQPQHF
DNA: TGCAGTGCTAGAGAAGCTCGTGGAGTGTGGGGCGGCAATCAGCCCCAGCATTTT
V: TRBV20-1
D: -
J: TRBJ1-5
size: many

CDR3: CASSMGLANTGELFF
DNA: TGTGCCAGCAGCATGGGACTTGCGAACACCGGGGAGCTGTTTTTT
V: TRBV7-3
D: -
J: TRBJ2-2
size: -

CDR3: CSVAGTGLNQPQHF
DNA: TGCAGCGTTGCCGGGACAGGCCTTAATCAGCCCCAGCATTTT
V: TRBV29-1
D: TRBD1
J: TRBJ1-5
size: -

CDR3: CASSLGLGLAEPYNEQFF
DNA: TGTGCCAGCAGTTTAGGGCTTGGCCTAGCGGAGCCTTACAATGAGCAGTTCTTC
V: TRBV12-3/TRBV12-4
D: TRBD2
J: TRBJ2-1
size: -

CDR3: CATQTGTGGLVSPLHF
DNA: TGTGCCACCCAAACCGGGACAGGGGGCTTGGTTTCACCCCTCCACTTT
V: TRBV28
D: TRBD1
J: TRBJ1-6
size: few

CDR3: CASSVDGGSADTQYF
DNA: TGTGCCAGCAGCGTAGACGGAGGGAGCGCAGATACGCAGTATTTT
V: TRBV9
D: -
J: TRBJ2-3
size: -

CDR3: CASSLEPGQKNTEAFF
DNA: TGTGCCAGCAGCTTAGAACCGGGACAGAAGAACACTGAAGCTTTCTTT
V: TRBV7-9
D: TRBD1
J: TRBJ1-1
size: -

CDR3: CASSETGRPWDEQYF
DNA: TGCGCCAGCAGCGAGACAGGGAGGCCGTGGGACGAGCAGTACTTC
V: TRBV4-3
D: -
J: TRBJ2-7
size: few

CDR3: CASSIAGMNTEAFF
DNA: TGTGCCAGTAGTATAGCTGGTATGAACACTGAAGCTTTCTTT
V: TRBV19
D: -
J: TRBJ1-1
size: -

CDR3: CASSISGGLHNEQFF
DNA: TGCGCCAGCAGCATCAGCGGGGGTTTACACAATGAGCAGTTCTTC
V: TRBV5-1
D: TRBD2
J: TRBJ2-1
size: many

CDR3: CASSLGWDSLSVPPYEQYF
DNA: TGTGCCAGCAGCTTGGGCTGGGACAGCCTTTCGGTACCTCCCTACGAGCAGTACTTC
V: TRBV11-2
D: TRBD1
J: TRBJ2-7
size: -

CDR3: CSARVRRIYEQYF
DNA: TGCAGTGCTAGAGTCAGGCGGATCTACGAGCAGTACTTC
V: TRBV20-1
D: -
J: TRBJ2-7
size: few

CDR3: CASRLDPPRETQYF
DNA: TGTGCCAGCAGACTTGACCCACCCCGAGAGACCCAGTACTTC
V: TRBV6-2/TRBV6-3
D: -
J: TRBJ2-5
size: once

CDR3: CATRGERFTYNEQFF
DNA: TGTGCCACAAGGGGGGAGCGGTTCACCTACAATGAGCAGTTCTTC
V: TRBV24-1
D: -
J: TRBJ2-1
size: -

CDR3: CSASIPGSAQETQYF
DNA: TGCAGTGCTAGTATTCCCGGGTCCGCTCAAGAGACCCAGTACTTC
V: TRBV20-1
D: -
J: TRBJ2-5
size: -

CDR3: CASSVQGDTREYF
DNA: TGTGCCAGCAGCGTGCAGGGGGATACTCGGGAGTACTTC
V: TRBV7-2
D: TRBD1
J: TRBJ2-5
size: few

CDR3: CSARDRFRDTQYF
DNA: TGCAGTGCTAGAGACAGGTTTCGAGATACGCAGTATTTT
V: TRBV20-1
D: -
J: TRBJ2-3
size: -

CDR3: CASSNSFDFRPGELFF
DNA: TGTGCCAGCAGCAACAGCTTCGACTTTCGGCCCGGGGAGCTGTTTTTT
V: TRBV21-1
D: -
J: TRBJ2-2
size: -

CDR3: CASSPMNSGANVLTF
DNA: TGTGCCAGCAGTCCCATGAACTCTGGGGCCAACGTCCTGACTTTC
V: TRBV13
D: -
J: TRBJ2-6
size: many

CDR3: CASSDPLAGGQGQFF
DNA: TGTGCCAGCAGTGATCCGCTAGCGGGGGGGCAGGGGCAGTTCTTC
V: TRBV2
D: TRBD2
J: TRBJ2-1
size: few

CDR3: CSVAPGSFDEQYF
DNA: TGCAGCGTCGCACCAGGGAGTTTTGACGAGCAGTACTTC
V: TRBV29-1
D: -
J: TRBJ2-7
size: few

CDR3: CASSQAGLSYEQYF
DNA: TGCGCCAGCAGTCAGGCAGGACTATCCTACGAGCAGTACTTC
V: TRBV23-1
D: -
J: TRBJ2-7
size: few

CDR3: CASSVERGLLGYTQYF
DNA: TGTGCCAGCAGTGTGGAGCGGGGGCTACTCGGGTATACGCAGTATTTT
V: TRBV5-4
D: TRBD2
J: TRBJ2-3
size: -